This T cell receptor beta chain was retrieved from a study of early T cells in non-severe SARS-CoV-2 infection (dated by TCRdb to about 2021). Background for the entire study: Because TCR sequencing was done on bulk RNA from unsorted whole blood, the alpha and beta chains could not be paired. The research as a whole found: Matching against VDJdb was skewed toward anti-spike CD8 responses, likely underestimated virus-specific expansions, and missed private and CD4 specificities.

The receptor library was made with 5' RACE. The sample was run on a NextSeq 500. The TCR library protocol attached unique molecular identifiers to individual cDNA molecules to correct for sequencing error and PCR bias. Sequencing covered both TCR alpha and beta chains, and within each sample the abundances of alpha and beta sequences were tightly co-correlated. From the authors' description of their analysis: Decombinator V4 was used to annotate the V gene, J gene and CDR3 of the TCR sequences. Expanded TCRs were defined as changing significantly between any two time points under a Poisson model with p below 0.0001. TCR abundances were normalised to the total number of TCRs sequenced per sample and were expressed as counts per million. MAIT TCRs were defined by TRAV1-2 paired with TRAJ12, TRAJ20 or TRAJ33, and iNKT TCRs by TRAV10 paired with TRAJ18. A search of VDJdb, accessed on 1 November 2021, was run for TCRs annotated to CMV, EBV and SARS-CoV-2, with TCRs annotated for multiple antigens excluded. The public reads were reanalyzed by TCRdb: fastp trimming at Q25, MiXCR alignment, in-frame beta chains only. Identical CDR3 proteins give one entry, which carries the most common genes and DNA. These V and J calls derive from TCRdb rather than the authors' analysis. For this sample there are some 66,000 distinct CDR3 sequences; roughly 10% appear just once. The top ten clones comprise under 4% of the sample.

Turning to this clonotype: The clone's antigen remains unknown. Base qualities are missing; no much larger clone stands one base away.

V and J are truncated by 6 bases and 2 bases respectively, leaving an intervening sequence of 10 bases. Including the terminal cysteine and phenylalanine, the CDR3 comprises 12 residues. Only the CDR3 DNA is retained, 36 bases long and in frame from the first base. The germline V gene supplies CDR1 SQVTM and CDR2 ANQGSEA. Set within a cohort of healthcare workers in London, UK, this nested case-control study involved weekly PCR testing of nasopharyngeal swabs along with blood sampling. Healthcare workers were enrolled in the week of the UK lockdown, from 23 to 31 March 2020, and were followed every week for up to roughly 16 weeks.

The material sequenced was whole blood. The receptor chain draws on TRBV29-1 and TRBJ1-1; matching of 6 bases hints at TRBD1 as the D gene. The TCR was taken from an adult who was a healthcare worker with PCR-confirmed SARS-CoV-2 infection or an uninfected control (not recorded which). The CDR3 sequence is CSVGQPNTEAFF. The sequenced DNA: TGCAGCGTCGGACAGCCCAACACTGAAGCTTTCTTT.